Listed below are T cell receptor beta chains from one sample, sequenced in a study of cytomegalovirus exposure and HLA in healthy donors. Measured with immunoSEQ multiplex PCR; TCRdb has only the in-frame clones, and not every one. The table lists under 200,000 clones, more than 65% of them singletons. Material for sequencing was PBMCs. The source is a man aged 30-40 years in good health and CMV-seronegative. CDR3s include the opening cysteine and the closing phenylalanine or tryptophan. A D gene is named only where the DNA matches it firmly. A clone size is listed for some rows: how often the clone was seen (once, few, many), or a class if it is expanded.

V	D	size	J	CDR3
TRBV16	TRBD1	NA	TRBJ2-3	CASSQSSTGLSTDTQYF
TRBV21-1	NA	NA	TRBJ2-5	CASSNRSGGAGETQYF
TRBV29-1	TRBD1	NA	TRBJ2-1	CSVGTGVDNEQFF
TRBV29-1	TRBD2	NA	TRBJ2-2	CSVGRTSGMNTGELFF
TRBV4-3	TRBD2	NA	TRBJ2-1	CASSQGLARSYNEQFF
TRBV28	TRBD2	few	TRBJ2-7	CASSLFTGAGTSNEQYF
TRBV6-5	TRBD1	NA	TRBJ2-7	CASSSGTGTYEQYF
TRBV10-2	NA	once	TRBJ2-1	CASNSWGGEQFF
TRBV2	TRBD1	few	TRBJ2-5	CASILQGVSETQYF
TRBV30	NA	NA	TRBJ1-5	CAWSVGGNQPQHF
TRBV7-9	NA	NA	TRBJ1-4	CASSLSSQIRNEKLFF
TRBV29-1	NA	NA	TRBJ2-3	CSVGWGKGTQYF
TRBV5-1	TRBD1	NA	TRBJ2-1	CASSLDRGVSYNEQFF
TRBV30	TRBD1	NA	TRBJ1-1	CAWGQAPTEAFF
TRBV5-4	NA	NA	TRBJ2-7	CASSSGAISYEQYF
TRBV5-6	NA	few	TRBJ1-5	CASTQRGGSGQPQHF
TRBV9	NA	NA	TRBJ1-5	CASSVRRRFNQPQHF
TRBV10-3	NA	NA	TRBJ1-5	CAISDGGGNQPQHF
TRBV7-3	NA	NA	TRBJ1-1	CASSLTPQGTEAFF
TRBV6-5	NA	NA	TRBJ1-1	CASSSGVWAEAFF
TRBV4-1	TRBD2	NA	TRBJ2-7	CASSQNPLNLAGRDYEQYF
TRBV6-5	TRBD1	NA	TRBJ1-1	CASRDRGGTEAFF
TRBV9	TRBD1	NA	TRBJ2-5	CASSVGTGGSGVPKTQYF
TRBV9	NA	NA	TRBJ2-5	CASSLVGGETQYF
TRBV18	TRBD1	once	TRBJ2-7	CASSGQGAYEQYF
TRBV19	TRBD2	NA	TRBJ2-1	CASGGARVAPGEQFF
TRBV27	TRBD2	NA	TRBJ2-7	CASALAGVLNEQYF
TRBV30	NA	once	TRBJ2-3	CAWSHKGGGIDTQYF
TRBV7-9	NA	NA	TRBJ1-2	CASSLGQGTGYTF
TRBV7-2	TRBD2	once	TRBJ2-7	CASSTRTSGLYEQYF
TRBV13	TRBD2	NA	TRBJ2-7	CASSLSLAVNEQYF
TRBV19	NA	NA	TRBJ1-2	CASSILGGGAADYGYTF
TRBV6-6	NA	NA	TRBJ2-5	CASRDGLLLVETQYF
TRBV6-1	TRBD1	NA	TRBJ2-6	CASSNRDSGNVLTF
TRBV9	TRBD2	NA	TRBJ2-1	CASSVGGSGGYNEQFF
TRBV11-3	NA	NA	TRBJ1-4	CASSRGTGIGEKLFF
TRBV4-3	NA	NA	TRBJ2-7	CASSQYGTYEQYF
TRBV10-3	TRBD2	once	TRBJ2-7	CAMGGFYEQYF
TRBV27	TRBD2	NA	TRBJ2-7	CASGDGGASEQYF
TRBV9	NA	NA	TRBJ2-3	CASSVAPTRTDTQYF
TRBV13	NA	NA	TRBJ2-3	CASSVGYTDTQYF
TRBV6-5	NA	NA	TRBJ2-7	CASSQGTPLEQYF
TRBV6-5	NA	NA	TRBJ2-3	CASSYSRGSTDTQYF
TRBV11-2	TRBD1	NA	TRBJ2-1	CASSTTGRTGAGYEQFF
TRBV19	TRBD1	few	TRBJ2-7	CASSRHGQGAYEQYF
TRBV9	NA	NA	TRBJ2-5	CASSRGGGETQYF
TRBV30	TRBD1	once	TRBJ2-7	CAWRRTGSYEQYF
TRBV30	TRBD1	NA	TRBJ1-5	CAWDRAGQPQHF
TRBV28	NA	NA	TRBJ1-1	CASSSPDLDLDTEAFF
TRBV5-6	TRBD2	NA	TRBJ2-1	CASSFSGTYNEQFF
TRBV27	TRBD1	NA	TRBJ2-7	CASSKGTGVSYEQYF
TRBV19	NA	NA	TRBJ1-5	CASRPNQGQVPNQPQHF